A single sample is the source of the 21 T cell receptor beta chains below, sequenced in a study of shared clonotypes between healthy human individuals. Profiling relied on immunoSEQ multiplex PCR, and the TCRdb table lists in-frame clones only, not all of them. This sample has more than 1 million clones; 78% occur once, and the top ten carry roughly 0.56%. Sequencing was performed on memory CD4+ T cells from PBMCs. Indicated subset: CD45RA-negative fraction. These receptors were obtained from a young man in good health. Some clones in this sample may be carry-over from other donors' samples.

J is TRBJ2-3 and V is TRBV28; D is undetermined. CDR1 and CDR2 from the germline V gene are MDHEN and SYDVKM. CDR3 size: 15 residues. Trimming shortened V by 2 bases and J by 4 bases, and 13 bases separated the two germline ends. The CDR3 here is CASSLPSHASDTQYF. The CDR3, as DNA: TGTGCCAGCAGTTTACCTTCCCACGCCTCAGATACGCAGTATTTT.

This clone was observed a handful of times. V gene TRBV30 combines with J gene TRBJ1-5; no clear D. This CDR3 contains 13 residues. Germline assignment: CDR1 GTSNPN and CDR2 SVGIG (reference sequence). With 2 bases removed from V and 7 bases from J, the gap between germline ends came to 12 bases. CDR3 bases: TGTGCCTGGAGTACGAGGTCGGGGCAGCCCCAGCATTTT. Translating it yields CAWSTRSGQPQHF.

This clone was seen more than once but under ten times. The V gene is TRBV28, the J gene TRBJ2-3; TRBD2 is a possible D gene (6 bases). The V gene's germline CDR1 is MDHEN and CDR2 SYDVKM. There are 16 residues in the CDR3. Deletions cut 5 bases from V and 3 bases from J, with 18 bases between. The CDR3 region has the DNA TGTGCCAGCAGTCCATACTACTCACGGGGGACAGATACGCAGTATTTT. Translated: CASSPYYSRGTDTQYF. Based on the CDR3 plus reference TRBV28 and TRBJ2-3, the full variable domain is DVKVTQSSRYLVKRTGEKVFLECVQDMDHENMFWYRQDPGLGLRLIYFSYDVKMKEKGDIPEGYSVSREKKERFSLILESASTNQTSMYLCASSPYYSRGTDTQYFGPGTRLTVL.

The chain carries TRBV23-1 and TRBJ2-6; D remains ambiguous. TRBV23-1 carries the ORF label, with uncertain function. V was clipped by 0 bases and J by 0 bases, with 9 bases between them. The CDR3 loop spans 17 amino acids. CDR3 sequence (DNA): TGCGCCAGCAGTCAATCTGCCGCGAGCTCTGGGGCCAACGTCCTGACTTTC. This gives the protein CASSQSAASSGANVLTF.

This clone has a single count. The chain is built from TRBV29-1 and TRBJ2-1, with unresolved D. V lost 5 bases, J lost 7 bases, and 18 bases lay in between. This CDR3 contains 14 residues. CDR1 is SQVTM and CDR2 is ANQGSEA in the germline V gene. This CDR3 reads CSVTPGPPPNEQFF. Here the CDR3 DNA reads TGCAGCGTTACCCCCGGCCCCCCTCCGAATGAGCAGTTCTTC.

This clone has just one count. A read error is possible here, since a much larger clone lies one base away. Other DNA sequences in the sample encode the same CDR3. The chain uses TRBV6-5 and TRBJ1-2, with D perhaps TRBD1 (6 bases). The CDR3 has 13 amino acids. Germline V CDR1 and CDR2: MNHEY, SVGAGI. This CDR3 is CASSYSTGYGYTF. The DNA of the CDR3 is TGTGCCAGCAGCTACTCGACAGGCTATGGCTACACCTTC.

The J gene is TRBJ1-2, the V gene TRBV11-3; weak D call: TRBD1 (6 bases). The V gene lost 2 bases and the J gene lost 6 bases, with 13 bases spanning the gap. The CDR3 covers 14 residues. CDR1 and CDR2 (germline): SGHNT, YENEEA. CDR3 sequence: CASSLMRGAHGYTF. The CDR3 DNA sequence: TGTGCCAGCAGCTTAATGAGGGGGGCCCATGGCTACACCTTC.

This clone was detected once. The gene calls are TRBV11-2 and TRBJ2-3; no clear D gene. In germline, CDR1 is SGHAT, CDR2 FQNNGV. Trimming stripped 4 bases from V and 6 bases from J, with 8 bases between. This CDR3 has 12 residues. The CDR3 DNA reads as TGTGCCAGCAGCTCCGATTTGGATACGCAGTATTTT. Amino acids: CASSSDLDTQYF.

Details on this clone: Distinct nucleotide sequences in the sample also encode this CDR3. This chain connects TRBV18 to TRBJ1-1; no clear D. This CDR3 contains 14 residues. CDR1 is KGHSH and CDR2 is LQKENI in the germline V gene. Trimming stripped 3 bases from V and 4 bases from J, with 12 bases between. CDR3 region: CASSPREGGTEAFF. DNA of the CDR3: TGTGCCAGCTCACCGCGGGAGGGAGGCACTGAAGCTTTCTTT.

This clone was observed a handful of times. The CDR3: CASSYRDGYTDTQYF. The CDR3 coding sequence is TGTGCCAGTAGTTATCGGGACGGCTACACAGATACGCAGTATTTT. The chain recombines TRBV19 with TRBJ2-3; D possibly matches TRBD1 or TRBD2 (5 bases each). The CDR3 has 15 amino acids. CDR1 is LNHDA, CDR2 SQIVND, per germline (reference sequence). Trimming pared 5 bases from V and 2 bases from J, leaving 14 bases between.

To note about this clone: Other DNA sequences in the sample encode the same CDR3. This chain uses TRBV7-9 with TRBJ2-3; D remains unclear. Germline values: CDR1 SEHNR, CDR2 FQNEAQ (reference sequence). CDR3 size: 12 residues. With 2 bases removed from V and 5 bases from J, the gap between germline ends came to 5 bases. In nucleotides, the CDR3 is TGTGCCAGCAGCTTATCAGTAGATACGCAGTATTTT. Translating gives CASSLSVDTQYF.

The CDR3: CASSPLPGGQETQYF. The DNA of the CDR3 is TGTGCCAGCTCCCCGCTCCCGGGGGGCCAAGAGACCCAGTACTTC. The chain recombines TRBV18 with TRBJ2-5, with TRBD2 matching over 7 bases. The V gene's germline CDR1 is KGHSH and CDR2 LQKENI. Trimming removed 6 bases from V and 1 base from J; junction bases left unmatched: 8. The CDR3 extends over 15 amino acids.

This chain links TRBV7-6 with TRBJ2-1, with 9 nucleotides matching TRBD2. V dropped 3 bases and J dropped 8; count of bases not matched to a gene: 5. CDR1 is SGHVS and CDR2 is FNYEAQ in the germline V gene. The CDR3 consists of 14 residues. The CDR3 region has the DNA TGTGCCAGCAGCTTTGCGGGAGGGCGCGATGAGCAGTTCTTC. This encodes CASSFAGGRDEQFF. The full variable domain, with the rest looked up from reference TRBV7-6 and TRBJ2-1, is GAGVSQSPRYKVTKRGQDVALRCDPISGHVSLYWYRQALGQGPEFLTYFNYEAQQDKSGLPNDRFSAERPEGSISTLTIQRTEQRDSAMYRCASSFAGGRDEQFFGPGTRLTVL.

V and J are TRBV27 and TRBJ1-1; 11 bases are a match to TRBD1. The CDR3 totals 17 residues. Trimming removed 6 bases from V and 1 base from J; junction bases left unmatched: 10. The germline V gene encodes CDR1 MNHEY and CDR2 SMNVEV (reference sequence). CDR3 sequence: CASRPNTGTGGNTEAFF. As DNA, the CDR3 is TGTGCCAGCAGACCAAACACCGGGACAGGGGGGAACACTGAAGCTTTCTTT.

The V call is TRBV18, the J call TRBJ1-1, with D unclear. CDR3 size: 12 residues. Germline lookup yields CDR1 KGHSH and CDR2 LQKENI. Trimming removed 3 bases from V and 6 bases from J, with 8 bases in between. The CDR3 is CASSPTGPEAFF. The CDR3 DNA follows: TGTGCCAGCTCACCGACCGGACCTGAAGCTTTCTTT.

The count of this clone is one. The gene calls are TRBV4-1 and TRBJ2-3; 12 positions agree with TRBD2. Germline V lookup: CDR1 MGHRA, CDR2 YSYEKL. The V gene end was trimmed by 1 base and the J gene end by 3 bases; junction bases not matched to a gene: 8. The CDR3 spans 18 residues. In nucleotides, the CDR3 is TGCGCCAGCAGCCAAGTCCAGACTAGCGGGAGAGCGACAGATACGCAGTATTTT. It codes for CASSQVQTSGRATDTQYF.

This clone has more than one count but fewer than ten. The genes are TRBV7-7 and TRBJ2-7; D unclear. Germline loops: CDR1 SSHAT, CDR2 FNYEAQ (reference sequence). This CDR3 has 15 residues. V was pared by 1 base and J by 1 base, with 11 bases between. The CDR3 DNA reads TGTGCCAGCAGCTTAGTCTTAGGGCCTTCCTACGAGCAGTACTTC. Residues: CASSLVLGPSYEQYF.

The chain recombines TRBV5-1 with TRBJ2-3; no firm D call. V shed 2 bases and J shed 2 bases, with 15 bases lying between them. This CDR3 contains 16 residues. The V gene's germline CDR1 is SGHRS and CDR2 YFSETQ. CDR3 DNA: TGCGCCAGCAGCTTTCGGTTCTCTAGAGACACAGATACGCAGTATTTT. This encodes CASSFRFSRDTDTQYF.

V is TRBV19 and J is TRBJ2-3, with 7 bases identical to TRBD1. This CDR3 contains 11 residues. Trimming at V came to 5 bases and at J to 10 bases, leaving 3 bases not matched to a gene. CDR1 and CDR2 (germline): LNHDA, SQIVND (reference sequence). CDR3 residues: CASSDRVAQYF. The CDR3 DNA follows: TGTGCCAGTAGTGACAGGGTAGCGCAGTATTTT.

V usage is TRBV4-3 and J usage is TRBJ2-5; no firm D call. Germline CDR1 reads LGHNA; CDR2 reads YSLEER. CDR3 length equals 13 residues. V dropped 1 base and J dropped 5 bases, with 8 bases sitting between them. The CDR3 sequence is CASSQAGSETQYF. CDR3 DNA: TGCGCCAGCAGCCAAGCTGGTAGCGAGACCCAGTACTTC.

This clone appeared once. The chain carries TRBV6-1 and TRBJ1-5; 8 bases are shared with TRBD1. The CDR3 totals 15 residues. The ends lost 4 bases at V and 2 bases at J; junction bases unmatched: 4. The germline V gene encodes CDR1 MNHNS and CDR2 SASEGT. DNA of the CDR3: TGTGCCAGCAGTGGCAGGGGGCAGGGCAATCAGCCCCAGCATTTT. This sequence encodes CASSGRGQGNQPQHF.